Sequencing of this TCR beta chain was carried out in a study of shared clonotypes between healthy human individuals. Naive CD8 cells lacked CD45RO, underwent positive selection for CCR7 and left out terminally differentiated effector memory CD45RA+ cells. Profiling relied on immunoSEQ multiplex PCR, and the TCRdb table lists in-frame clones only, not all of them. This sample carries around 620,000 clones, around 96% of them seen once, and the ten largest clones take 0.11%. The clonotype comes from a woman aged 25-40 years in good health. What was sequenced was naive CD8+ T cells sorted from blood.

For the CDR3, the DNA is TGTGCCAGCAGTTACCGGACAGGGGATAGGTACGAGCAGTACTTC. It translates to CASSYRTGDRYEQYF. V gene TRBV28 combines with J gene TRBJ2-7; 9 bases match TRBD1. V lost 4 bases and J lost 4; bases outside the gene matches: 8. Germline V lookup: CDR1 MDHEN, CDR2 SYDVKM. The CDR3 loop spans 15 amino acids.